A single T cell receptor beta chain is shown here with its context. The V end lost 0 bases, the J end lost 5 bases, and 14 bases lay between the germline ends. Germline V gene sequence: CDR1 SGHRS, CDR2 YFSETQ. The CDR3 covers 15 residues. This entry belongs to a study of cytomegalovirus exposure and HLA in healthy donors. The PCR was carried out with 60 Vbeta primers and 13 Jbeta primers. Libraries were prepared by immunoSEQ multiplex PCR; TCRdb keeps only in-frame clonotypes and omits some of them. This sample has 150,000 to 170,000 clones; more than 75% occur once, and the top ten carry approximately 8%.

The chain couples TRBV5-1 to TRBJ2-5; D possibly corresponds to TRBD2 (6 bases). The receptor comes from a man between 25 and 39 years old in good health and CMV-seropositive. Sequenced: PBMCs. The CDR3 coding sequence is TGCGCCAGCAGCTTGGTTGGGGACTTCCGGGAGACCCAGTACTTC. It yields the protein CASSLVGDFRETQYF.